Each of the 21 T cell receptor beta chains below was sequenced from the same sample in a study of T cells in Graves' hyperthyroidism and ophthalmopathy. The CDR3 regions of TCR beta were amplified from RNA transcripts. RT-PCR in the first round (using the HTBI primer set) targeted the TCR CDR3. TCRdb fed the multiplex PCR reads into MiXCR, producing one record per CDR3 protein. This table has fewer than 500,000 distinct CDR3 sequences, roughly 15% appearing once. The specimen sequenced was blood. The receptors originated from a woman in her 30s with Graves' ophthalmopathy.

The chain combines TRBV29-1 with TRBJ1-3; TRBD1 aligns across 7 bases. Germline lookup yields CDR1 SQVTM and CDR2 ANQGSEA. The CDR3 totals 13 residues. V lost 5 bases, J lost 4 bases, and 5 bases stayed unmatched. CDR3 residues: CSVKTGRGNTIYF. In DNA form, the CDR3 reads TGCAGCGTTAAGACAGGGCGGGGAAACACCATATATTTT.

This clonotype has a count of ten or more. The rearrangement joins TRBV15 to TRBJ2-2, with D uncertain. This CDR3 has 15 residues. The V end lost 0 bases, the J end lost 0 bases, and 5 bases lay between the germline ends. The germline V gene has CDR1 LNHNV and CDR2 YYDKDF (reference sequence). DNA for the CDR3: TGTGCCACCAGCAGAGATCTTACGAACACCGGGGAGCTGTTTTTT. This codes for CATSRDLTNTGELFF.

This clonotype was seen repeatedly, ten times or more. The V and J genes are TRBV28 and TRBJ2-2; TRBD1 is a possible D gene (6 bases). The germline V gene has CDR1 MDHEN and CDR2 SYDVKM. The ends were cut back, 8 bases at V and 7 bases at J, with 20 bases in the middle. The CDR3 has 15 amino acids. DNA for the CDR3: TGTGCCAGCGGGTCCACAACAGGGTTTTACGGGGAGCTGTTTTTT. This translates into CASGSTTGFYGELFF.

This clonotype was counted ten times or more. The rearrangement links TRBV7-2 to TRBJ1-1; unclear D gene. V was pared by 5 bases and J by 5 bases, with 15 bases between. The CDR3 runs to 14 residues. Germline V gives CDR1 SGHTA, CDR2 FQGNSA. The DNA of the CDR3 is TGTGCCAGCAGCCGTACTATCGGGGTGACTGAAGCTTTCTTT. The encoded protein is CASSRTIGVTEAFF.

This clonotype was observed a few times. V usage is TRBV9 and J usage is TRBJ2-7; 10 bases fit TRBD1. Germline loops: CDR1 SGDLS, CDR2 YYNGEE. V trimming: 3 bases; J trimming: 9 bases; junction bases outside the gene matches: 15. This CDR3 is built from 16 residues. The CDR3 here is CASSALSGTGVEVQYF. In nucleotides, the CDR3 is TGTGCCAGCAGCGCCCTGAGCGGGACAGGGGTTGAAGTGCAGTACTTC.

With respect to this clonotype: Since a much larger clone is just one base distant, this may be a read error. The J gene is TRBJ2-5, the V gene TRBV13; D may match TRBD1 or TRBD2 (6 bases each). Germline values: CDR1 PRHDT, CDR2 FYEKMQ (reference sequence). Trimming left V 5 bases short and J 1 base short, with 17 bases between. This CDR3 has 16 residues. The chain's CDR3 is CASSTREGGTQETQYF. DNA for the CDR3: TGTGCCAGCAGCACCCGGGAAGGGGGGACCCAAGAGACCCAGTACTTC.

This clonotype was seen many times. The rearrangement uses TRBV10-3 and TRBJ1-3; D gene ambiguous. Germline V CDR1 and CDR2: ENHRY, SYGVKD. The V and J ends lost 3 bases and 0 bases respectively, with 12 bases between them. This CDR3 is 16 amino acids long. The CDR3 nucleotides are TGTGCCATCAGTGACAGACCCACCTCCTCTGGAAACACCATATATTTT. Its translation is CAISDRPTSSGNTIYF.

In regard to this clonotype: This may be a read error: a much more frequent sequence differs by one nucleotide. The V and J genes are TRBV29-1 and TRBJ2-1; TRBD2 matches 11 bases. Per the germline V gene, CDR1 is SQVTM and CDR2 is ANQGSEA. With 3 bases clipped from V and 14 bases from J, the junction kept 6 bases outside the gene matches. The CDR3 covers 12 residues. The CDR3 bases are TGCAGCGTTGACGCTAGCGGGGGGTGGAAGTTCTTC. Protein sequence: CSVDASGGWKFF.

This clonotype came up many times. V usage is TRBV12-3 or TRBV12-4 and J usage is TRBJ2-4, with TRBD1 matching 7 bases. The CDR3 is made up of 13 amino acids. J gave up 7 bases and V 6 bases, and 6 bases lay outside the gene matches. The CDR3 loop reads CASREQGKNIQYF. The CDR3 DNA sequence: TGTGCCAGCAGGGAACAGGGGAAGAACATTCAGTACTTC.

The genes are TRBV27 and TRBJ2-1; a weak D match, TRBD2 (6 bases). The CDR3 loop spans 15 amino acids. The germline gives CDR1 MNHEY, CDR2 SMNVEV (reference sequence). V was pared by 7 bases and J by 10 bases, with 23 bases between. CDR3 sequence (DNA): TGTGCCAGCACCGAAACCGGGACTCCAAGAGAAGAGCAGTTCTTC. Residues: CASTETGTPREEQFF.

At least ten counts were recorded for this clonotype. The chain is built from TRBV5-6 and TRBJ2-1; tentative D call: TRBD1 (6 bases). Trimming stripped 2 bases from V and 6 bases from J, with 21 bases between. Germline CDR1 and CDR2: SGHDT and YYEEEE. This CDR3 is 17 amino acids long. The CDR3 DNA sequence: TGTGCCAGCAGCTTTTTCGGGACAAGGGCCTTGGGCAATGAGCAGTTCTTC. Translation gives CASSFFGTRALGNEQFF.

The chain has TRBV19 and TRBJ1-6; D gene ambiguous. CDR3 length: 14 residues. The germline gives CDR1 LNHDA, CDR2 SQIVND (reference sequence). V was shortened by 9 bases and J by 6 bases, with 15 bases between the two germline ends. CDR3 in amino acids: CASGVPGLNSPLHF. DNA of the CDR3: TGTGCCAGCGGAGTTCCGGGTCTTAATTCACCCCTCCACTTT.

The chain combines TRBV6-1 with TRBJ2-6, with D perhaps TRBD2 (5 bases). Germline-derived CDR1 and CDR2 are MNHNS and SASEGT. Trimming removed 7 bases from V and 1 base from J, with 14 bases in between. This CDR3 is 16 amino acids long. In DNA, the CDR3 is TGTGCCAGCACCGACGGGGTTGGGTCTGGGGCCAACGTCCTGACTTTC. Its protein product is CASTDGVGSGANVLTF.

At least ten counts were recorded for this clonotype. V usage is TRBV20-1 and J usage is TRBJ1-1, with unresolved D. Germline CDR1 reads DFQATT; CDR2 reads SNEGSKA (reference sequence). This CDR3 has 14 residues. V gave up 5 bases and J gave up 1 base, with 14 bases separating them. CDR3 bases: TGCAGTGCTCCTACTGGGCCGGCGAACACTGAAGCTTTCTTT. It specifies CSAPTGPANTEAFF.

This clonotype came up many times. The chain employs TRBV7-2 and TRBJ2-1; D remains unclear. The CDR3 loop spans 14 amino acids. V shed 5 bases and J shed 7 bases, with 15 bases lying between them. Germline V gene sequence: CDR1 SGHTA, CDR2 FQGNSA. The CDR3 loop is CASSVVGIVNEQFF. The CDR3 bases are TGTGCCAGCAGCGTTGTTGGGATCGTTAATGAGCAGTTCTTC. Together with reference TRBV7-2 and TRBJ2-1, the CDR3 gives the full variable domain: GAGVSQSPSNKVTEKGKDVELRCDPISGHTALYWYRQSLGQGLEFLIYFQGNSAPDKSGLPSDRFSAERTGGSVSTLTIQRTQQEDSAVYLCASSVVGIVNEQFFGPGTRLTVL.

This clonotype was seen ten or more times. The J gene is TRBJ1-4, the V gene TRBV3-1; TRBD1 matches at 10 bases. The CDR3 sequence is 17 residues long. Trimming cost V 0 bases and J 6 bases; bases outside gene matches: 7. Germline V gene sequence: CDR1 LGHDT, CDR2 YNNKEL (reference sequence). Here the CDR3 DNA reads TGTGCCAGCAGCCAAGAAGCGGGACAGGGGCTTTATGAAAAACTGTTTTTT. Translated, it gives CASSQEAGQGLYEKLFF.

This clonotype was counted ten times or more. CDR3 sequence (DNA): TGTGCCAGCAGCCACCGCCAGGGCCAGAATTCACCCCTCCACTTT. This encodes CASSHRQGQNSPLHF. This chain joins TRBV14 and TRBJ1-6; the D gene is possibly TRBD1 (5 bases). CDR3 length: 15 amino acids. V was shortened by 3 bases and J by 7 bases, with 13 bases between the two germline ends. Germline V gene data show CDR1 as SGHDN and CDR2 as FVKESK.

V and J are TRBV30 and TRBJ2-4; 7 positions agree with TRBD1. V shed 4 bases and J 4 bases; nucleotides not matched to a gene: 13. The CDR3 spans 16 residues. Germline assignment: CDR1 GTSNPN and CDR2 SVGIG (reference sequence). The CDR3 sequence: CAWTSYRGALKNIQYF. CDR3 sequence (DNA): TGTGCCTGGACCTCCTACAGGGGTGCTCTTAAAAACATTCAGTACTTC.

This clonotype was recorded at least ten times. The gene calls are TRBV7-3 and TRBJ2-3; the match to TRBD2 covers 9 bases. Trimming at V came to 5 bases and at J to 5 bases, leaving 8 bases not matched to a gene. CDR1 and CDR2 (germline): SGHTA, FQGTGA. The CDR3 covers 15 residues. CDR3 sequence: CASSNRGGAIDTQYF. The CDR3 nucleotides are TGTGCCAGCAGCAATCGCGGGGGGGCTATAGATACGCAGTATTTT.

This clonotype came up many times. This chain uses TRBV20-1 with TRBJ2-5; 7 nucleotides match TRBD1. With 3 bases clipped from V and 2 bases from J, the junction kept 3 bases outside the gene matches. Germline CDR1 reads DFQATT; CDR2 reads SNEGSKA (reference sequence). CDR3 length: 13 residues. CDR3 amino acids: CSASGTVQETQYF. As DNA, the CDR3 is TGCAGTGCTAGTGGGACAGTTCAAGAGACCCAGTACTTC.

This clonotype was seen a few times. The chain joins TRBV12-3 or TRBV12-4 to TRBJ1-1; D is ambiguous. The CDR3 consists of 15 residues. Trimming stripped 2 bases from V and 5 bases from J, with 15 bases between. The CDR3 sequence: CASSLIVGGPTEAFF. The CDR3 DNA reads as TGTGCCAGCAGTTTAATTGTGGGAGGGCCAACTGAAGCTTTCTTT.